The 30 T cell receptor beta chains in this list originate from one sample, sequenced in a study of Graves' ophthalmopathy and Graves' hyperthyroidism. TCR beta CDR3 regions were amplified from RNA transcripts. First-round RT-PCR with HTBI primers preceded a second-round multiplex PCR. MiXCR, run by TCRdb on the multiplex PCR reads, gives a single entry per CDR3 protein. The data show over 500,000 distinct CDR3 sequences, about a fifth seen once. The sequenced material came from peripheral blood. These receptors originate from a young woman with stable Graves' hyperthyroidism. Some clones in this sample may be carry-over from other donors' samples.

This clonotype was seen a handful of times. The chain couples TRBV28 to TRBJ2-7, with unresolved D. The CDR3 contains 14 residues. The germline gives CDR1 MDHEN, CDR2 SYDVKM. V dropped 1 base and J dropped 7 bases, with 14 bases sitting between them. The CDR3 sequence is CASSLSRPRGEQYF. The DNA for the CDR3 is TGTGCCAGCAGTTTATCACGGCCCCGTGGGGAGCAGTACTTC.

This clonotype has a count of ten or more. The chain is built from TRBV25-1 and TRBJ1-2; a possible D gene is TRBD1 (5 bases). The CDR3 sequence is 15 residues long. Germline V gives CDR1 MGHDK, CDR2 SYGVNS. V was cut by 7 bases and J by 0 bases, with 15 bases left in between. For the CDR3, the DNA is TGTGCCAGCACTTCGGCAGGGCCTACTAACTATGGCTACACCTTC. Translation: CASTSAGPTNYGYTF.

V is TRBV6-2 or TRBV6-3 and J is TRBJ2-5; perhaps TRBD2 as D (5 bases). V lost 5 bases, J lost 3 bases, and 16 bases lay in between. CDR3 length: 15 residues. Germline V gene lookup returns CDR1 MNHEY and CDR2 SVGEGT. This chain's CDR3 is CASSKRRLAEETQYF. The CDR3 nucleotides read TGTGCCAGCAGTAAGAGGCGGCTAGCAGAAGAGACCCAGTACTTC.

In its sample, this clonotype was seen many times. The rearrangement uses TRBV7-9 and TRBJ2-5; 10 nucleotides align to TRBD1. CDR3 length: 16 residues. Per germline, CDR1 SEHNR and CDR2 FQNEAQ (reference sequence). V trimming: 1 base; J trimming: 4 bases; junction bases outside the gene matches: 6. The CDR3 DNA reads TGTGCCAGCAGCTTAGGACAGGGGGCATCTGGAGAGACCCAGTACTTC. Translated: CASSLGQGASGETQYF.

This clonotype appeared many times. The rearrangement joins TRBV10-3 to TRBJ2-7, with 7 positions matching TRBD1. The CDR3 consists of 12 residues. In germline, CDR1 is ENHRY, CDR2 SYGVKD. V shed 5 bases, J shed 5 bases, and the junction held 3 bases outside the gene matches. This chain's CDR3 is CAISRQGHEQYF. CDR3 bases: TGTGCCATCAGTCGACAGGGACACGAGCAGTACTTC.

At least ten counts were recorded for this clonotype. V and J are TRBV4-1 and TRBJ1-2, with 7 bases identical to TRBD1. Germline V gene lookup returns CDR1 MGHRA and CDR2 YSYEKL. V was pared by 2 bases and J by 0 bases, with 12 bases of the junction left unmatched. This CDR3 spans 18 amino acids. CDR3 residues: CASSQLRLRDSTNYGYTF. CDR3 sequence (DNA): TGCGCCAGCAGCCAACTGCGGTTGAGGGACAGCACTAACTATGGCTACACCTTC.

The chain links TRBV30 to TRBJ2-2, with TRBD1 matching over 9 bases. Germline V gene sequence: CDR1 GTSNPN, CDR2 SVGIG (reference sequence). Trimming cost V 2 bases and J 5 bases; bases outside gene matches: 3. This CDR3 has 14 amino acids. The CDR3 region has the DNA TGTGCCTGGAGTTCGGGACAGGGAACCGGGGAGCTGTTTTTT. Encoded protein: CAWSSGQGTGELFF.

This clonotype was detected many times. The chain combines TRBV12-3 or TRBV12-4 with TRBJ2-7; D gene uncertain. This CDR3 has 12 amino acids. The germline V and J ends were trimmed by 3 bases and 2 bases, with 5 bases remaining between them. The CDR3 DNA reads as TGTGCCAGCAGTTTTGCTGCCTACGAGCAGTACTTC. Translated: CASSFAAYEQYF.

This clonotype was seen at least ten times. The chain carries TRBV4-1 and TRBJ2-7; unclear D gene. Trimming cost V 0 bases and J 3 bases, with 6 bases left between them. Germline loops: CDR1 MGHRA, CDR2 YSYEKL. The CDR3 extends over 13 amino acids. The CDR3 loop reads CASSQDRHYEQYF. The CDR3, as DNA: TGCGCCAGCAGCCAAGATCGGCACTACGAGCAGTACTTC.

This clonotype was seen ten or more times. The chain combines TRBV12-3 or TRBV12-4 with TRBJ2-7; 8 bases fit TRBD2. The CDR3 sequence is 16 residues long. The V segment lost 3 bases and the J segment 4 bases; nucleotides outside the gene matches: 11. The CDR3 nucleotides are TGTGCCAGCAGTTTTTCGGTGGCGGGAGGAGGGTACGAGCAGTACTTC. It encodes CASSFSVAGGGYEQYF.

Comment on this clonotype: In this CDR3 the conserved last residue, phenylalanine or tryptophan, is missing, so a read error is likely. The J gene is TRBJ1-2, the V gene TRBV2, with D unclear. Germline CDR1 is SNHLY and CDR2 is FYNNEI. V was trimmed by 5 bases and J by 0 bases, leaving 4 bases between them. The CDR3 has 12 residues. This CDR3 reads CASSIANYGYTV. CDR3 bases: TGTGCCAGCAGTATAGCTAACTATGGCTACACCGTC.

In its sample, this clonotype was seen many times. The chain combines TRBV12-3 or TRBV12-4 with TRBJ2-7; D is undetermined. Between the trimmed V and J ends, which lost 3 bases and 5 bases, there was a span of 5 bases. The CDR3 extends over 11 amino acids. The CDR3 loop is CASSFEDEQYF. The CDR3 DNA is TGTGCCAGCAGTTTCGAGGACGAGCAGTACTTC.

On this clonotype: One end of the junction is discordant with germline, which a read error may explain. The V call is TRBV2, the J call TRBJ1-5, with a weak D call TRBD1 (5 bases). The CDR3 contains 14 residues. Germline V gene data show CDR1 as SNHLY and CDR2 as FYNNEI. In DNA form, the CDR3 reads TGTGCCAGCAAAGACCCCGAGGGGTATCAGCCCCTGCATTTT. Translated, it gives CASKDPEGYQPLHF.

This clonotype was counted at least ten times. Here the CDR3 DNA reads TGCAGCGTTGTATCCGCACAGGGGGCGGGGGAGACCCAGTACTTC. This gives the protein CSVVSAQGAGETQYF. J is TRBJ2-5 and V is TRBV29-1, with TRBD1 matching 9 bases. The J segment lost 5 bases and the V segment lost 4 bases, leaving 11 bases of the junction unmatched. CDR1 is SQVTM, CDR2 ANQGSEA, per germline. CDR3 length: 15 amino acids.

The sample holds many counts of this clonotype. V gene TRBV5-1 combines with J gene TRBJ1-2, with a possible D match to TRBD1 (5 bases). This CDR3 contains 14 residues. From germline, CDR1 is SGHRS and CDR2 YFSETQ. Trimming stripped 0 bases from V and 6 bases from J, with 12 bases between. This CDR3 is CASSLAPTVDGYTF. For the CDR3, the DNA is TGCGCCAGCAGCTTGGCCCCGACAGTCGATGGCTACACCTTC.

This clonotype was counted between two and nine times. CDR3 nucleotide sequence: TGTGCCAGTAGTATGAGGGGCGACTATGGCTACACCTTC. Protein sequence: CASSMRGDYGYTF. This sequence joins TRBV19 and TRBJ1-2; tentative D call: TRBD1 (5 bases). V shed 3 bases and J shed 3 bases, with 8 bases lying between them. This CDR3 has 13 residues. Per germline, CDR1 LNHDA and CDR2 SQIVND (reference sequence).

This sequence joins TRBV12-3 or TRBV12-4 and TRBJ1-2; D might be TRBD1 (5 bases). This CDR3 contains 16 residues. V lost 5 bases and J 7 bases, leaving 23 bases between the germline ends. CDR3 loop: CASSPLATVTGSGYTF. For the CDR3, the DNA is TGTGCCAGCAGTCCCCTAGCGACGGTCACAGGCTCTGGCTACACCTTC.

The J gene is TRBJ1-2, the V gene TRBV15; 10 nucleotides align to TRBD1. V lost 6 bases and J lost 4; bases outside the gene matches: 5. This CDR3 is built from 14 residues. Germline V gene sequence: CDR1 LNHNV, CDR2 YYDKDF (reference sequence). CDR3 amino acids: CATSRQGASYGYTF. The CDR3 bases are TGTGCCACCAGTAGACAGGGGGCTTCCTATGGCTACACCTTC.

This clonotype was seen ten or more times. An end of the junction differs from the germline gene, which may be a read error. The chain links TRBV28 to TRBJ2-7; 7 nucleotides match TRBD1. This CDR3 comprises 14 residues. Germline CDR1 and CDR2: MDHEN and SYDVKM. Here the CDR3 reads CAGRGSPSVHEQYF. For the CDR3, the DNA is TGTGCCGGCAGGGGGTCCCCGAGTGTCCACGAGCAGTACTTC.

This clonotype was recorded many times. V is TRBV10-1 and J is TRBJ2-2; a possible D gene is TRBD1 (6 bases). Germline loops: CDR1 WNHNN, CDR2 SYGVQD (reference sequence). V lost 5 bases and J lost 8, with 9 bases in between. This CDR3 is 12 amino acids long. CDR3 coding DNA: TGCGCCAGCAGTAAACAGGGAGGGGAGCTGTTTTTT. Translated, it gives CASSKQGGELFF.

This chain connects TRBV20-1 to TRBJ1-2, with TRBD1 identical over 9 bases. The V segment lost 6 bases and the J segment 4 bases; nucleotides outside the gene matches: 15. The CDR3 totals 16 residues. Germline V gene lookup returns CDR1 DFQATT and CDR2 SNEGSKA (reference sequence). CDR3 loop: CSATTGQGRSRYGYTF. DNA for the CDR3: TGCAGTGCCACCACGGGACAGGGCCGTTCCCGCTATGGCTACACCTTC.

This clonotype was found a few times. The junction departs from germline at one end; a sequencing error may be responsible. The chain combines TRBV28 with TRBJ2-2; a possible D gene is TRBD1 (6 bases). This CDR3 spans 15 amino acids. Germline V CDR1 and CDR2: MDHEN, SYDVKM. CDR3 sequence (DNA): TGTGCCAGCAGTTCCGGGACATTGAACACCGGGGATCTGTTTTTT. It codes for CASSSGTLNTGDLFF.

This clonotype was counted many times. The gene calls are TRBV20-1 and TRBJ1-2, with D perhaps TRBD1 (6 bases). Trimming removed 0 bases at V and 1 base at J, with 12 bases between. The CDR3 extends over 15 amino acids. Germline V gives CDR1 DFQATT, CDR2 SNEGSKA (reference sequence). The CDR3 DNA reads as TGCAGTGCTAGAGATTCACAGGGAGTTAACTATGGCTACACCTTC. It specifies CSARDSQGVNYGYTF.

This chain connects TRBV12-5 to TRBJ1-5; D gene uncertain. V lost 7 bases to trimming and J lost 0 bases, with 13 bases between them. The germline CDR1 and CDR2 sequences are LGHNT and FRNRAP. This CDR3 region has 15 residues. CDR3 loop: CASVPDRYSNQPQHF. CDR3 nucleotide sequence: TGTGCTAGTGTCCCTGATAGGTATAGCAATCAGCCCCAGCATTTT.

This clonotype came up many times. The rearrangement links TRBV7-2 to TRBJ1-5; TRBD1 is a possible D gene (5 bases). This CDR3 comprises 15 residues. Looked up from germline, CDR1 is SGHTA and CDR2 is FQGNSA. V lost 1 base, J lost 0 bases, and 7 bases lay in between. The CDR3 nucleotides read TGTGCCAGCAGCTTAGGACAGCTTAGCAATCAGCCCCAGCATTTT. Protein: CASSLGQLSNQPQHF.

This chain connects TRBV7-8 to TRBJ1-1, with unresolved D. V was pared by 3 bases and J by 1 base, with 9 bases between. The germline CDR1 and CDR2 sequences are SGHVS and FQNEAQ. The CDR3 has 14 residues. CDR3 coding DNA: TGTGCCAGCAGCTTTACACCTCGGAACACTGAAGCTTTCTTT. Its translation: CASSFTPRNTEAFF.

This clonotype appeared many times. This chain connects TRBV12-3 or TRBV12-4 to TRBJ1-5; D unclear. This CDR3 has 12 residues. Trimming left V 5 bases short and J 7 bases short, with 9 bases between. Here the CDR3 reads CASSGTRQPQHF. The CDR3 DNA sequence: TGTGCCAGCAGTGGAACCAGGCAGCCCCAGCATTTT.

The sample holds many counts of this clonotype. The CDR3, as DNA: TGTGCCAGCAGCCAAGGCAGGCTTAAAAACATTCAGTACTTC. Translating it yields CASSQGRLKNIQYF. This chain connects TRBV14 to TRBJ2-4; unclear D gene. The CDR3 length is 14 residues. The V gene's germline CDR1 is SGHDN and CDR2 FVKESK. Trimming shortened V by 1 base and J by 4 bases, and 8 bases separated the two germline ends.

The chain employs TRBV24-1 and TRBJ1-1; 11 bases match TRBD1. The length of the CDR3 is 15 residues. The germline V gene encodes CDR1 KGHDR and CDR2 SFDVKD. V shed 9 bases, J shed 5 bases, and the junction held 10 bases outside the gene matches. The CDR3 nucleotides are TGTGCCACCTCCGGGACAGGGGGAGCGGGGACTGAAGCTTTCTTT. It translates to CATSGTGGAGTEAFF.

At least ten counts were recorded for this clonotype. V is TRBV27 and J is TRBJ2-7, with no clear D. The germline gives CDR1 MNHEY, CDR2 SMNVEV (reference sequence). The CDR3 has 11 amino acids. Trimming shortened V by 11 bases and J by 2 bases, and 10 bases separated the two germline ends. DNA for the CDR3: TGTGCCGTAGGCAACACCTACGAGCAGTACTTC. This sequence encodes CAVGNTYEQYF.